The TCR beta chain described here comes from a study of cytotoxic CD8 clonotypes in ibrutinib-treated CLL. General study findings and limits: Under therapy, public clonotypes either contracted or stayed stable, and they were uncommon.

In regard to this clone: Antigen: not known.

CDR1 KGHSH and CDR2 LQKENI come from the germline V gene. Trimming cost V 4 bases and J 7 bases, with 13 bases left between them. This CDR3 is 14 amino acids long. Clones were sequenced by immunoSEQ multiplex PCR, and TCRdb holds only the in-frame ones, with some missing. The data show just over 200,000 clones, over 65% seen once. The chain links TRBV18 to TRBJ2-2; tentative D call: TRBD2 (5 bases). This receptor was identified in a human donor with chronic lymphocytic leukemia. The sample in question was PBMCs, obtained after 12 months of ibrutinib treatment. DNA of the CDR3: TGTGCCAGCTCACAAGGCAGCGGAAGCGGGGAGCTGTTTTTT. It encodes CASSQGSGSGELFF.